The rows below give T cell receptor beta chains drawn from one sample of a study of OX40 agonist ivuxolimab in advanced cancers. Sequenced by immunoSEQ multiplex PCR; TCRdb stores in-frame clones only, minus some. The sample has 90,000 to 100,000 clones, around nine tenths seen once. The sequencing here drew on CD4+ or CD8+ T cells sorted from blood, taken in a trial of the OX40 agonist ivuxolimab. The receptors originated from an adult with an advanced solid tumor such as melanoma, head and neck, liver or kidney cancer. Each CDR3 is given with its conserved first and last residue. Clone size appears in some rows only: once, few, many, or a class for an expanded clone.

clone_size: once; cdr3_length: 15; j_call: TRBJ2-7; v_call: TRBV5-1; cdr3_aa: CASSLNAVSSYEQYF
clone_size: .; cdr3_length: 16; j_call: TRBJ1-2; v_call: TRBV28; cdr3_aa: CASSPPPQMNNYGYTF
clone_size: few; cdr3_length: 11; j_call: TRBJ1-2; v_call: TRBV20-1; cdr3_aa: CSCYRDGGYTF
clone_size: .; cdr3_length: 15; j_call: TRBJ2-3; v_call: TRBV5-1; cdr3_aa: CASSLVGGRTDTQYF
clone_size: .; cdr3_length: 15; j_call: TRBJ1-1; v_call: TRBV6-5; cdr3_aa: CASSSLQGADTEAFF
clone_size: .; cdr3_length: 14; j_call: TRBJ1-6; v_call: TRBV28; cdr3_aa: CASSFGQSNSPLHF
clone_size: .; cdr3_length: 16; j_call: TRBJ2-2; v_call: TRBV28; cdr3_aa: CASSPGGQGLAGELFF
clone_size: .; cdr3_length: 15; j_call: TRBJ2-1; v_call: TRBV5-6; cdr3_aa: CASTTQGVLENEQFF
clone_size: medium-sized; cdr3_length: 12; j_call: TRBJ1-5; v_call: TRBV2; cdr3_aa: CASSESNQPQHF
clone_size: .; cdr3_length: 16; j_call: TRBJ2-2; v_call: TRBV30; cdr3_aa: CAWSEGIGGNTGELFF
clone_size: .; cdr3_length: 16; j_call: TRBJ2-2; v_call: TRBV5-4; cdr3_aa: CASSTSGQGNTGELFF
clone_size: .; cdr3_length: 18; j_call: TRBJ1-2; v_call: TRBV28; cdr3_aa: CASSFAQGDFLGDYGYTF
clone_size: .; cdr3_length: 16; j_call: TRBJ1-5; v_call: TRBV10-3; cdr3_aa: CAISGGGGGQGQPQHF
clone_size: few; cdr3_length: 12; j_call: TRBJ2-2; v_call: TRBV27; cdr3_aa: CASRGVAGELFF
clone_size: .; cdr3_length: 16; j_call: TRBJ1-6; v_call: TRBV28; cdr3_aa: CASSLSGEGSNSPLHF
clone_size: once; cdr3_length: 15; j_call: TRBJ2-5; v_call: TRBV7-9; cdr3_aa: CASSLLAGGPETQYF
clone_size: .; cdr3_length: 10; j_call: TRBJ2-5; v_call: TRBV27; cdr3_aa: CASSSGTQYF
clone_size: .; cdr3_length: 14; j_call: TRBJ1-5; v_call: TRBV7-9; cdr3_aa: CASSSRGDNQPQHF
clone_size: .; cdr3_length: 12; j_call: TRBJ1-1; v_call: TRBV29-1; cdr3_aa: CSVTTVNTEAFF